Sequencing of this T cell receptor beta chain was carried out in a study of spatial heterogeneity in lung cancer. Study at large: Counts of TCR transcripts in tumor regions correlated strongly with a matched bulk RNA-seq T cell module score. Study results and caveats: Of the expanded TCRs, ubiquitous and regional counts tracked the counts of ubiquitous and regional nonsynonymous mutations, respectively. Tumoral mutation counts were tracked by counts of expanded intratumoral alpha and beta TCRs.

This CDR3 spans 16 amino acids. Germline V gene data show CDR1 as SGHRS and CDR2 as YFSETQ. V dropped 0 bases and J dropped 7; count of bases not matched to a gene: 5. The presence of a unique molecular identifier marked each TCR cDNA molecule. TCRdb processed the 5' RACE reads anew with MiXCR; each CDR3 protein has one entry. In all, the sample yields some 50 distinct CDR3 sequences. Time point described: sample taken at primary tumor resection. The study sequenced unsorted whole RNA from tumor, nontumor lung or frozen PBMC. Regarding this clonotype: Its antigen is undetermined. Little can be read into the size of this beta chain, an off-target read in a library designed for alpha chains.

The sequenced sample was lung tumor tissue, obtained at surgery. The receptor was derived from a female donor with early-stage non-small cell lung cancer. The chain links TRBV5-1 to TRBJ2-1, with TRBD2 matching over 12 bases. The chain's CDR3 is CASSLAGTSGQNEQFF. Written as DNA, the CDR3 is TGCGCCAGCAGCTTGGCCGGGACTAGCGGGCAGAATGAGCAGTTCTTC.